These T cell receptor beta chains were read from a single sample in a study of memory CD4+ T cells and cytomegalovirus serostatus. Clones were read by immunoSEQ multiplex PCR, and TCRdb kept only the in-frame ones, dropping some. The data hold some 66,000 clones, with roughly three quarters observed a single time. The specimen was memory CD4+ T cells from blood. These receptors originate from an adult in good health and CMV-seropositive. CDR3s include the opening cysteine and the closing phenylalanine or tryptophan. D genes are given only for firm matches. Expanded clones get a size class; other rows say once, few or many, or leave the size out.

j_call v_call d_call clone_size cdr3_aa cdr3_nt
TRBJ2-2 TRBV2 - few CASSAETPYNTGELFF TGTGCCAGCAGCGCTGAAACTCCGTACAACACCGGGGAGCTGTTTTTT
TRBJ2-2 TRBV15 - - CATGRGGLGGELFF TGTGCCACCGGAAGGGGGGGCCTTGGCGGGGAGCTGTTTTTT
TRBJ2-3 TRBV2 - - CASSEAEADTQYF TGTGCCAGCAGTGAGGCGGAGGCAGATACGCAGTATTTT
TRBJ1-1 TRBV9 - - CASSVDLDGTEAFF TGTGCCAGCAGCGTCGACCTGGACGGTACTGAAGCTTTCTTT
TRBJ2-3 TRBV5-1 TRBD2 - CASSWGTSGADTQYF TGCGCCAGCAGCTGGGGGACTAGCGGCGCAGATACGCAGTATTTT
TRBJ2-7 TRBV6-5 - - CASRQGVGYEQYF TGTGCCAGCAGACAGGGTGTAGGCTACGAGCAGTACTTC
TRBJ1-4 TRBV4-1 - - CASSQDEDGKLFF TGCGCCAGCAGCCAAGATGAGGACGGAAAACTGTTTTTT
TRBJ1-1 TRBV7-9 TRBD1 - CASSQAGQGNAFF TGTGCCAGCAGCCAGGCGGGACAGGGGAATGCTTTCTTT
TRBJ2-1 TRBV7-3 TRBD1 - CASSSQGANEQFF TGTGCCAGCAGCTCTCAGGGGGCAAATGAGCAGTTCTTC
TRBJ1-1 TRBV29-1 - few CSVVHSSNTEAFF TGCAGCGTTGTCCACTCCTCGAACACTGAAGCTTTCTTT
TRBJ2-3 TRBV7-2 - - CASSLAATDTQYF TGTGCCAGCAGCTTAGCGGCCACAGATACGCAGTATTTT
TRBJ1-1 TRBV29-1 - few CSAARFVGTEAFF TGCAGCGCTGCCAGGTTTGTGGGCACTGAAGCTTTCTTT
TRBJ1-4 TRBV7-8 - - CASSLGQFGGEKLFF TGTGCCAGCAGCTTAGGGCAGTTTGGAGGTGAAAAACTGTTTTTT
TRBJ1-6 TRBV11-2 - - CASSLASDRLSSYNSPLHF TGTGCCAGCAGCTTAGCATCGGACCGCCTGAGCTCCTATAATTCACCCCTCCACTTT
TRBJ2-1 TRBV4-1 - - CASSSRAGDTYNEQFF TGCGCCAGCAGCTCCAGGGCGGGGGACACCTACAATGAGCAGTTCTTC
TRBJ1-2 TRBV7-9 - - CASSLGPRDGYTF TGTGCCAGCAGCTTAGGACCTCGGGATGGCTACACCTTC
TRBJ1-4 TRBV28 TRBD1 - CAARDSSPATNEKLFF TGTGCCGCCAGGGACAGCTCACCGGCAACTAATGAAAAACTGTTTTTT
TRBJ2-1 TRBV29-1 - few CSVRALDGSSYNEQFF TGCAGCGTTCGCGCTTTGGACGGGAGCTCCTACAATGAGCAGTTCTTC
TRBJ2-5 TRBV7-2 TRBD1 few CASSLEAGGTETQYF TGTGCCAGCAGCTTAGAGGCAGGGGGCACGGAGACCCAGTACTTC
TRBJ2-7 TRBV4-1 TRBD2 - CASSQEGAGASEQYF TGCGCCAGCAGCCAAGAAGGAGCGGGGGCCTCAGAGCAGTACTTC
TRBJ1-5 TRBV7-2 TRBD1 few CASSPGTGSRQPQHF TGTGCCAGCAGCCCGGGGACAGGTAGCAGGCAGCCCCAGCATTTT
TRBJ1-5 TRBV5-5 - - CASSPWLSGNQPQHF TGTGCCAGCAGCCCCTGGCTGAGCGGCAATCAGCCCCAGCATTTT
TRBJ2-4 TRBV13 TRBD1 - CASSLEGFGTVAKNIQYF TGTGCCAGCAGCTTAGAAGGCTTTGGGACAGTAGCCAAAAACATTCAGTACTTC
TRBJ1-5 TRBV30 - - CAWSRGNQPQHF TGTGCCTGGAGTAGAGGTAATCAGCCCCAGCATTTT
TRBJ1-4 TRBV28 TRBD1 - CASSPGTGHGKLFF TGTGCCAGCAGTCCCGGGACAGGGCATGGAAAACTGTTTTTT
TRBJ1-2 TRBV4-2 TRBD1 once CASSLNRGYGYTF TGTGCCAGCAGCCTTAACAGGGGCTATGGCTACACCTTC
TRBJ2-1 TRBV18 - few CASSSDSFSEQFF TGTGCCAGCTCATCCGACTCTTTCAGTGAGCAGTTCTTC
TRBJ2-2 TRBV30 - - CAWSRRESDTGELFF TGTGCCTGGAGTCGCAGGGAATCGGACACCGGGGAGCTGTTTTTT
TRBJ1-3 TRBV2 - - CASSYTPGYVSF TGTGCCAGCAGTTACACACCGGGCTATGTCTCTTTT
TRBJ1-1 TRBV5-4 - - CASSLTFGEGYGENTEAFF TGTGCCAGCAGCTTGACGTTCGGGGAGGGGTACGGGGAAAACACTGAAGCTTTCTTT
TRBJ1-1 TRBV18 - - CASTYEGLIEAFF TGTGCCAGCACCTATGAGGGGCTTATTGAAGCTTTCTTT
TRBJ2-2 TRBV2 TRBD2 - CASSPAGGLRNTGELFF TGTGCCAGCAGTCCAGCGGGGGGGCTCCGGAACACCGGGGAGCTGTTTTTT
TRBJ1-2 TRBV6-6 - few CASSYSKGVSHGYTF TGTGCCAGCAGTTACTCGAAAGGTGTTAGTCATGGCTACACCTTC
TRBJ1-4 TRBV7-2 - - CASTLQPATNEKLFF TGTGCCAGCACCCTACAGCCTGCAACTAATGAAAAACTGTTTTTT
TRBJ1-1 TRBV30 TRBD1 - CAWQGTGDTEAFF TGTGCCTGGCAGGGGACAGGGGACACTGAAGCTTTCTTT
TRBJ2-7 TRBV7-9 TRBD1 - CASSTGTGALQYF TGTGCCAGCAGCACCGGGACAGGGGCTCTTCAGTACTTC
TRBJ2-3 TRBV11-2 TRBD2 - CASSLVFAGGQDTQYF TGTGCCAGCAGCTTAGTGTTTGCGGGGGGGCAAGATACGCAGTATTTT
TRBJ2-1 TRBV9 - - CASSIYNEQFF TGTGCCAGCAGCATCTACAATGAGCAGTTCTTC
TRBJ2-7 TRBV5-4 - - CASSLELGEQYF TGTGCCAGCAGCTTGGAATTAGGCGAGCAGTACTTC
TRBJ2-7 TRBV7-9 - few CASSLTSEQYF TGTGCCAGCAGCTTAACGAGCGAGCAGTACTTC
TRBJ1-1 TRBV7-8 - - CASSRRYGETEAFF TGTGCCAGCAGCCGCCGGTATGGGGAGACTGAAGCTTTCTTT
TRBJ2-7 TRBV6-1 TRBD2 - CASSLGLAYEQYF TGTGCCAGCAGTTTGGGACTAGCCTACGAGCAGTACTTC
TRBJ2-7 TRBV28 TRBD1 - CASSHRGQVTYEQYF TGTGCCAGCAGCCATCGGGGACAGGTTACCTACGAGCAGTACTTC
TRBJ2-2 TRBV2 - - CASGREGTGELFF TGTGCCAGCGGCAGGGAAGGCACCGGGGAGCTGTTTTTT
TRBJ2-3 TRBV5-4 - - CASSLAGPRTDTQYF TGTGCCAGCAGCTTGGCCGGGCCCCGGACAGATACGCAGTATTTT
TRBJ2-3 TRBV6-5 - - CASSYSNRATDTQYF TGTGCCAGCAGTTACTCGAACAGGGCCACAGATACGCAGTATTTT
TRBJ2-1 TRBV14 - - CASSQGPGSYEQFF TGTGCCAGCAGCCAAGGTCCCGGGAGCTATGAGCAGTTCTTC
TRBJ2-7 TRBV6-6 - - CAHRDTSTYEQYF TGTGCCCACCGGGACACCTCCACCTACGAGCAGTACTTC
TRBJ1-1 TRBV6-4 - - CASSEQGPNTEAFF TGTGCCAGCAGTGAACAGGGACCGAACACTGAAGCTTTCTTT
TRBJ2-4 TRBV7-9 - - CASSFSDRRVNIQYF TGTGCCAGCAGCTTTAGCGACAGGCGGGTAAACATTCAGTACTTC
TRBJ2-1 TRBV5-4 - - CASSLALGPGVDEQFF TGTGCCAGCAGCTTGGCTTTAGGTCCAGGGGTAGATGAGCAGTTCTTC
TRBJ2-1 TRBV19 - - CASSITANSYNEQFF TGTGCCAGTAGTATAACGGCTAACTCCTACAATGAGCAGTTCTTC
TRBJ1-1 TRBV13 - few CASSYRTNTEAFF TGTGCCAGCAGCTACAGGACGAACACTGAAGCTTTCTTT
TRBJ1-2 TRBV7-8 - few CASSLSTILNYGYTF TGTGCCAGCAGCTTATCTACCATTCTTAACTATGGCTACACCTTC
TRBJ2-7 TRBV28 TRBD2 - CASSFAAGGHSYEQYF TGTGCCAGCAGTTTCGCGGCGGGAGGGCACTCCTACGAGCAGTACTTC
TRBJ1-3 TRBV10-3 - - CAIRDGGSGNTIYF TGTGCCATCAGGGACGGCGGCTCTGGAAACACCATATATTTT